This is a list of T cell receptor beta chains from one sample in a study of blood T cell repertoires in COVID-19. Profiled with immunoSEQ multiplex PCR; TCRdb holds only in-frame clones, not every one. The sample holds around 140,000 clones, approximately 86% seen once. The sequencing input was peripheral blood. These receptors were obtained from a woman in her 70s with COVID-19, enrolled during active disease. CDR3s include the opening cysteine and the closing phenylalanine or tryptophan. Each record gives: V gene, CDR3 length, CDR3 protein.

>TRBV2|13
CASSRGAGYGYTF
>TRBV7-9|18
CASSTLSRDSNLNYGYTF
>TRBV24-1|12
CATSDFGETQYF
>TRBV28|12
CASSFPPGGYTF
>TRBV20-1|11
CSASFLEKLFF
>TRBV4-1|14
CASSQKDTNYGYTF
>TRBV9|15
CASSVESRGTEKLFF
>TRBV19|13
CASSIVAGSEAFF
>TRBV11-2|16
CASSPGGVHGSYEQYF
>TRBV3-1/TRBV3-2|15
CASSQGVKRGETQYF
>TRBV19|15
CASKWTGPSNQPQHF
>TRBV18|17
CASSPFGTQGGTTEAFF
>TRBV10-2|14
CASSEWRLNTEAFF
>TRBV28|17
CASSFNPQGSYNSPLHF
>TRBV4-1|16
CASSQEDRESNQPQHF
>TRBV6-5|14
CASTREVGSGELFF
>TRBV28|14
CASRGGGSGQPQHF
>TRBV28|17
CASSFFGTSPNNYGYTF
>TRBV6-5|13
CASLPRKNTEAFF
>TRBV6-1|16
CASSETRADHNSPLHF
>TRBV2|13
CASERESGTEAFF
>TRBV7-9|14
CASSLARSGAGYTF
>TRBV3-1/TRBV3-2|13
CASSQVRDRGYTF
>TRBV30|18
CAWSAQGGGLAGSWEQYF
>TRBV5-5|13
CASSLGRTYEQYF
>TRBV13|14
CASSSRRRQETQYF
>TRBV5-6|16
CASSESGTVYNSPLHF
>TRBV2|13
CASSDRNNQPQHF
>TRBV2|16
CASSEGGGRGTGELFF
>TRBV3-1/TRBV3-2|15
CASSQGLGLQETQYF
>TRBV6-5|15
CASNNPERSQETQYF
>TRBV5-1|14
CASRDSLNTGELFF
>TRBV10-3|16
CAISESARSFYNEQFF
>TRBV5-1|14
CASSRDSSNEKLFF
>TRBV29-1|13
CVFPLGNTGELFF
>TRBV6-5|13
CASRTPGWNTIYF
>TRBV7-3|15
CASSPGQGFFNEQFF
>TRBV7-3|13
CASSSLLTDTQYF
>TRBV30|12
CAWSPYGPEAFF
>TRBV7-9|14
CASSSTGRGEKLFF
>TRBV4-2|16
CASSQDVRDTDYGYTF
>TRBV19|13
CASSQGAADTQYF
>TRBV6-5|15
CASRPEGGFNYGYTF
>TRBV3-1/TRBV3-2|13
CASSRTGAYEAFF
>TRBV28|11
CASNSRSEQYF
>TRBV5-1|16
CASSPGRTGPGRGYTF
>TRBV6-4|16
CASSDSRQGDSYEQYF
>TRBV5-5|14
CASSLGTDNSPLHF
>TRBV7-9|12
CASSFGENEQFF
>TRBV15|19
CATSREGGTQGFFNQPQHF
>TRBV27|14
CASSLSFSGNTIYF
>TRBV5-1|14
CASRGEGAYNEQFF